Listed below are T cell receptor beta chains from one sample, sequenced in a study of tumor-infiltrating lymphocytes in localized non-small cell lung cancer. Repertoires were generated with immunoSEQ multiplex PCR, while TCRdb's copy carries only in-frame clones and drops some. This table has about 6,700 clones, approximately 80% appearing once. The sample taken for sequencing was uninvolved lung tissue not adjacent to the tumor. These receptors originate from a human donor with non-small cell lung cancer. The CDR3 runs from the conserved cysteine through the conserved F or W. Fields, in order: clone size, J gene, D gene, V gene, CDR3 DNA, CDR3 protein. A D gene is named only where the DNA matches it firmly. The size of a clone is reported for some rows only, either as once, few or many, or as a class for expanded clones.

>-|TRBJ1-2|TRBD1|TRBV6-6
TGTGCCAGCAGTTACCCTGGACAGGGGAGATATGGCTACACCTTC
CASSYPGQGRYGYTF
>-|TRBJ2-7|-|TRBV27
TGTGCCAGCAGTTTAACGGGGGCAGAGCAGTACTTC
CASSLTGAEQYF
>-|TRBJ1-4|-|TRBV11-3
TGTGCCAGCAGCTTATGTCGGGACACCAGAAATGAAAAACTGTTTTTT
CASSLCRDTRNEKLFF
>-|TRBJ2-7|-|TRBV5-6
TGTGCCAGCAGCTTGGCCGGGGGTTCCTACGAGCAGTACTTC
CASSLAGGSYEQYF
>-|TRBJ2-5|TRBD1|TRBV10-3
TGTGCCATCAGTGTCTCCGGGACAGGGGTACAAGAGACCCAGTACTTC
CAISVSGTGVQETQYF
>-|TRBJ2-5|TRBD1|TRBV29-1
TGCAGCGTTGAGGGGGACAGGGGGCGAGCAGAGACCCAGTACTTC
CSVEGDRGRAETQYF
>-|TRBJ2-3|-|TRBV5-6
TGTGCCAGCAGCTTGGTAGCTTCCCAAGGGGATACGCAGTATTTT
CASSLVASQGDTQYF
>few|TRBJ1-1|-|TRBV7-9
TGTGCCAGCAGCTTAGTTTCAGGGAACACTGAAGCTTTCTTT
CASSLVSGNTEAFF
>-|TRBJ2-1|-|TRBV29-1
TGCAGCGTTGATGGAGGGCGGACAGCCTCCTACAATGAGCAGTTCTTC
CSVDGGRTASYNEQFF
>-|TRBJ2-7|-|TRBV4-1
TGCGCCAGCAGCCAAGATTACGGGGACACCGGGCCCTACGAGCAGTACTTC
CASSQDYGDTGPYEQYF
>-|TRBJ2-7|TRBD2|TRBV5-4
TGTGCCAGCAGCTCATGGACTAGCGGGAAGCAATACGAGCAGTACTTC
CASSSWTSGKQYEQYF